What follows are 4 T cell receptor beta chains derived from one specimen sequenced in a study of shared clonotypes between healthy human individuals. Naive CD8 cells lacked CD45RO and underwent positive selection for CCR7, leaving out terminally differentiated effector memory CD45RA+ cells. Generated by immunoSEQ multiplex PCR, the TCRdb table keeps only in-frame clones and is missing some. The sample has 500,000 to 700,000 clones; 90% to 95% are singletons. The sequencing sample was made of naive CD8+ T cells sorted from blood. Source of these receptors: a woman between 25 and 40 years old in good health.

V gene TRBV28 combines with J gene TRBJ2-5; no reliable D call. The CDR3 loop spans 11 amino acids. The germline V and J ends were trimmed by 8 bases and 4 bases, with 8 bases remaining between them. Germline CDR1 and CDR2: MDHEN and SYDVKM. CDR3 DNA: TGTGCCAGCGTATCGAGAGAGACCCAGTACTTC. As protein: CASVSRETQYF.

The CDR3 DNA is TGTGCCAGCAGTTACTTAAGTAGGGACAGAAGCACCTACGAGCAGTACTTC. This gives the protein CASSYLSRDRSTYEQYF. The chain recombines TRBV5-6 with TRBJ2-7, with 7 bases fitting TRBD1. J gave up 2 bases and V 5 bases, and 16 bases lay outside the gene matches. There are 17 residues in the CDR3. Germline V gene lookup returns CDR1 SGHDT and CDR2 YYEEEE.

This chain links TRBV4-1 with TRBJ2-3; 7 bases align to TRBD2. The CDR3 consists of 15 residues. With V trimmed by 2 bases and J by 4 bases, 6 bases remained unmatched. Germline V gene data show CDR1 as MGHRA and CDR2 as YSYEKL. For the CDR3, the DNA is TGCGCCAGCAGCCAACCCGGACTAGGTGCAGATACGCAGTATTTT. Its translation: CASSQPGLGADTQYF.

The CDR3 reads CASSQLAGVSYEQYF. DNA of the CDR3: TGTGCCAGCAGCCAACTAGCGGGAGTCTCCTACGAGCAGTACTTC. The chain links TRBV7-9 to TRBJ2-7; 11 positions match TRBD2. CDR3 length: 15 amino acids. Trimming at V came to 5 bases and at J to 0 bases, leaving 3 bases not matched to a gene. Germline V lookup: CDR1 SEHNR, CDR2 FQNEAQ (reference sequence).